These 28 T cell receptor beta chains originate from one sample sequenced in a study of graft-versus-host responses after intestinal transplantation (dated by TCRdb to about 2021). Libraries were constructed by the immunoSEQ multiplex PCR assay. In TCRdb, the immuneACCESS table is reduced to in-frame sequences with V and J assigned. These tables do not hold every clone; where another copy was compared, an unresolved V gene accounts for under half, and the others remain unexplained. The sample table holds tens of thousands of clones, of which 85% to 95% were seen once. The ten largest make up roughly 2% of the sample. In the paper's terms, the time point label means: cells obtained before transplantation from donor or recipient. No antigens are known for them. Here the sequenced sample was unstimulated CD8+ T cells sorted from spleen or lymph node cells, taken before intestinal transplant. The receptors shown here come from a human donor who received an intestinal transplant.

This chain uses TRBV10-3 with TRBJ2-7; D might be TRBD2 (6 bases). This CDR3 is 16 amino acids long. V was clipped by 2 bases and J by 4 bases, with 18 bases between them. Germline V gene data show CDR1 as ENHRY and CDR2 as SYGVKD. The CDR3 region is CAISEPWDSRGYEQYF. CDR3 nucleotides: TGTGCCATCAGTGAGCCATGGGACTCGAGAGGGTACGAGCAGTACTTC.

The chain employs TRBV12-5 and TRBJ1-6; D is uncertain. The CDR3 spans 14 residues. The germline gives CDR1 LGHNT, CDR2 FRNRAP. V lost 9 bases and J 3 bases, leaving 12 bases between the germline ends. DNA of the CDR3: TGTGCTAGCCGTTGGGAGAACTATAATTCACCCCTCCACTTT. Residues: CASRWENYNSPLHF.

This rearrangement joins TRBV7-9 to TRBJ1-1; D may be TRBD1 (6 bases). This CDR3 is 12 amino acids long. V was clipped by 5 bases and J by 7 bases, with 11 bases between them. Germline V CDR1 and CDR2: SEHNR, FQNEAQ (reference sequence). DNA for the CDR3: TGTGCCAGCAGCGTCAGGGGTGGTGAAGCTTTCTTT. Amino acid sequence: CASSVRGGEAFF.

This rearrangement joins TRBV21-1 to TRBJ1-1. TRBV21-1 is assigned pseudogene status. The CDR3 runs 10 residues. The CDR3 DNA sequence: TGTGCCAGCAGCCTTCTAGTGGCTTTCTTT. Encoded protein: CASSLLVAFF.

The chain has TRBV5-6 and TRBJ1-4; possible D gene TRBD1, 5 bases. The CDR3 loop spans 14 amino acids. V gave up 0 bases and J gave up 6 bases, with 9 bases separating them. CDR1 and CDR2 from the germline V gene are SGHDT and YYEEEE. The CDR3 spells CASSLGGDHEKLFF. The CDR3 DNA reads TGTGCCAGCAGCTTGGGGGGGGATCATGAAAAACTGTTTTTT.

This chain connects TRBV4-1 to TRBJ2-2, with D perhaps matching TRBD2 (6 bases). Trimming stripped 3 bases from V and 1 base from J, with 15 bases between. The CDR3 sequence is 17 residues long. Germline V gene sequence: CDR1 MGHRA, CDR2 YSYEKL. Written as DNA, the CDR3 is TGCGCCAGCAGCCAGGCCACTAGCCCCGGGAACACCGGGGAGCTGTTTTTT. It translates to CASSQATSPGNTGELFF.

The V gene is TRBV18, the J gene TRBJ2-2; D not certain. Between the trimmed V and J ends, which lost 2 bases and 0 bases, there was a span of 7 bases. The CDR3 totals 15 residues. Germline V gives CDR1 KGHSH, CDR2 LQKENI. The CDR3 here is CASSPYGANTGELFF. The DNA for the CDR3 is TGTGCCAGCTCACCATACGGAGCGAACACCGGGGAGCTGTTTTTT.

The chain uses TRBV18 and TRBJ1-1; TRBD1 might be the D (6 bases). This CDR3 has 13 residues. V was clipped by 3 bases and J by 3 bases, with 8 bases between them. Germline lookup yields CDR1 KGHSH and CDR2 LQKENI. The CDR3 DNA reads as TGTGCCAGCTCACCCTGGACAGACACTGAAGCTTTCTTT. Translated: CASSPWTDTEAFF.

The chain uses TRBV30 and TRBJ2-7, with D unresolved. The V gene's germline CDR1 is GTSNPN and CDR2 SVGIG (reference sequence). The V gene lost 2 bases and the J gene lost 2 bases, with 4 bases spanning the gap. The CDR3 is 11 residues long. CDR3 nucleotide sequence: TGTGCCTGGAGTTCCACCTACGAGCAGTACTTC. Translating it yields CAWSSTYEQYF.

The chain recombines TRBV5-1 with TRBJ2-7; 7 bases match TRBD1. The V gene's germline CDR1 is SGHRS and CDR2 YFSETQ. The CDR3 is 16 amino acids. V lost 6 bases and J lost 5; bases outside the gene matches: 17. In DNA, the CDR3 is TGCGCCAGCACCGGTCTCCGGGACAGTGGACCGGACGAGCAGTACTTC. Its translation is CASTGLRDSGPDEQYF.

The chain links TRBV9 to TRBJ2-7; 9 nucleotides line up with TRBD1. The junction had 7 bases not matched to a gene; V was cut back by 0 bases and J by 6 bases. This CDR3 is built from 15 residues. CDR1 is SGDLS and CDR2 is YYNGEE in the germline V gene. CDR3 nucleotide sequence: TGTGCCAGCAGCGTAGCTCGGACAGGGGTGACCGAGCAGTACTTC. Its protein product is CASSVARTGVTEQYF.

CDR3 protein: CASSPGGGMNTEAFF. The CDR3 nucleotides read TGTGCCAGCAGCCCAGGCGGGGGGATGAACACTGAAGCTTTCTTT. The chain is built from TRBV7-9 and TRBJ1-1; possibly TRBD1 for D (5 bases). V lost 5 bases and J lost 0, with 13 bases in between. Germline V gene lookup returns CDR1 SEHNR and CDR2 FQNEAQ (reference sequence). The CDR3 is made up of 15 amino acids.

This rearrangement joins TRBV7-9 to TRBJ2-7, with 8 bases matching TRBD1. V lost 5 bases to trimming and J lost 6 bases; unmatched junction nucleotides: 12. This CDR3 has 15 residues. CDR1 and CDR2 (germline): SEHNR, FQNEAQ (reference sequence). Written as DNA, the CDR3 is TGTGCCAGCAGCCCCACGACAGGGGACCCTCTCGAGCAGTACTTC. It translates to CASSPTTGDPLEQYF.

The rearrangement links TRBV9 to TRBJ1-6; D gene unclear. Germline CDR1 is SGDLS and CDR2 is YYNGEE. The CDR3 has 13 residues. Trimming shortened V by 0 bases and J by 7 bases, and 5 bases separated the two germline ends. CDR3 region: CASSVVSNSPLHF. CDR3 nucleotide sequence: TGTGCCAGCAGCGTAGTGTCAAATTCACCCCTCCACTTT.

The V gene is TRBV4-1, the J gene TRBJ1-5; 10 bases match TRBD1. The CDR3 extends over 16 amino acids. Losses at the gene ends were 0 bases for V and 2 bases for J; bases not matched to a gene: 1. Looked up from germline, CDR1 is MGHRA and CDR2 is YSYEKL. The DNA for the CDR3 is TGCGCCAGCAGCCAAGATGGGACAGGGGGCAATCAGCCCCAGCATTTT. Amino acids: CASSQDGTGGNQPQHF.

The V and J genes are TRBV11-3 and TRBJ2-3, with a possible D match to TRBD1 (6 bases). This CDR3 comprises 14 residues. Germline loops: CDR1 SGHNT, CDR2 YENEEA. V dropped 8 bases and J dropped 0 bases, with 12 bases sitting between them. The CDR3 here is CASGEQGSTDTQYF. For the CDR3, the DNA is TGTGCCAGCGGAGAACAGGGAAGCACAGATACGCAGTATTTT.

V usage is TRBV27 and J usage is TRBJ2-1, with 9 bases matching TRBD2. With V trimmed by 6 bases and J by 2 bases, 5 bases remained unmatched. The CDR3 has 15 amino acids. From germline, CDR1 is MNHEY and CDR2 SMNVEV (reference sequence). CDR3 in DNA: TGTGCCAGCAGGGGCGGGGGGGACCCCTACAATGAGCAGTTCTTC. It encodes CASRGGGDPYNEQFF.

The chain joins TRBV10-3 to TRBJ2-3; the match to TRBD2 covers 8 bases. Looked up from germline, CDR1 is ENHRY and CDR2 is SYGVKD. This CDR3 has 12 amino acids. J was trimmed by 6 bases and V by 6 bases; bases with no gene match: 2. CDR3 region: CAISPGGDTQYF. The CDR3 coding sequence is TGTGCCATCAGCCCGGGGGGGGATACGCAGTATTTT.

The V call is TRBV27, the J call TRBJ2-7, with 7 positions matching TRBD1. CDR3 length equals 15 residues. Trimming removed 6 bases from V and 4 bases from J; junction bases left unmatched: 12. From germline, CDR1 is MNHEY and CDR2 SMNVEV (reference sequence). The CDR3 region has the DNA TGTGCCAGCAGCTTGTCGACAGGGTCGAATTACGAGCAGTACTTC. Its protein is CASSLSTGSNYEQYF.

The chain combines TRBV4-1 with TRBJ2-3; D remains unclear. The CDR3 runs to 14 residues. V was shortened by 1 base and J by 2 bases, with 7 bases between the two germline ends. The germline V gene has CDR1 MGHRA and CDR2 YSYEKL. CDR3 sequence (DNA): TGCGCCAGCAGCCAAGTGTCTTTCACAGATACGCAGTATTTT. It is translated as CASSQVSFTDTQYF.

J is TRBJ2-3 and V is TRBV2, with 10 nucleotides matching TRBD2. Germline V CDR1 and CDR2: SNHLY, FYNNEI. The CDR3 runs to 16 residues. After removal of 1 base from V and 4 bases from J, the junction contained 5 bases not matched to a gene. CDR3 loop: CASSEVLAGESDTQYF. The CDR3 DNA sequence: TGTGCCAGCAGTGAAGTCCTAGCGGGGGAGTCAGATACGCAGTATTTT. Full variable domain (remainder filled in from reference TRBV2 and TRBJ2-3): EPEVTQTPSHQVTQMGQEVILRCVPISNHLYFYWYRQILGQKVEFLVSFYNNEISEKSEIFDDQFSVERPDGSNFTLKIRSTKLEDSAMYFCASSEVLAGESDTQYFGPGTRLTVL.

The chain couples TRBV7-6 to TRBJ2-7; D is uncertain. With 0 bases removed from V and 6 bases from J, the gap between germline ends came to 6 bases. The germline CDR1 and CDR2 sequences are SGHVS and FNYEAQ. The CDR3 spans 12 residues. CDR3 residues: CASSLATSEQYF. The CDR3 DNA sequence: TGTGCCAGCAGCTTAGCTACAAGCGAGCAGTACTTC.

The J gene is TRBJ1-5, the V gene TRBV5-6; tentative D call: TRBD1 (5 bases). This CDR3 contains 14 residues. The germline gives CDR1 SGHDT, CDR2 YYEEEE. Trimming cost V 2 bases and J 6 bases, with 12 bases left between them. CDR3 DNA sequence: TGTGCCAGCAGCTTCGGTGGGGGGGGTCAGCCCCAGCATTTT. Its translation is CASSFGGGGQPQHF.

The chain joins TRBV19 to TRBJ1-6; 12 bases map to TRBD1. The ends lost 8 bases at V and 8 bases at J; junction bases unmatched: 7. The CDR3 has 15 residues. CDR1 and CDR2 (germline): LNHDA, SQIVND (reference sequence). CDR3 nucleotides: TGTGCCAGTTCCCGGGACAGGGGGCTGGATTCACCCCTCCACTTT. It yields the protein CASSRDRGLDSPLHF.

CDR3 sequence reads: CSAPRGVGLFF. The CDR3, as DNA: TGCAGCGCCCCACGGGGGGTAGGTTTGTTCTTC. The chain recombines TRBV29-1 with TRBJ2-1, with 7 bases fitting TRBD2. There are 11 residues in the CDR3. Germline CDR1 reads SQVTM; CDR2 reads ANQGSEA. The V gene end was trimmed by 7 bases and the J gene end by 15 bases; junction bases not matched to a gene: 12.

J is TRBJ2-3 and V is TRBV10-1, with 7 positions matching TRBD1. V lost 2 bases, J lost 2 bases, and 7 bases stayed unmatched. Per the germline V gene, CDR1 is WNHNN and CDR2 is SYGVQD (reference sequence). CDR3 length: 16 amino acids. Here the CDR3 DNA reads TGCGCCAGCAGTGAGCTCCGGGACAGAGACACAGATACGCAGTATTTT. It is translated as CASSELRDRDTDTQYF.

This chain joins TRBV7-9 and TRBJ1-1; 7 bases fit TRBD1. Germline V gene data show CDR1 as SEHNR and CDR2 as FQNEAQ (reference sequence). The V gene end was trimmed by 6 bases and the J gene end by 4 bases; junction bases not matched to a gene: 5. CDR3 length: 13 amino acids. CDR3 in amino acids: CASSRDRATEAFF. The DNA of the CDR3 is TGTGCCAGCAGTCGCGACAGGGCCACTGAAGCTTTCTTT.

The V gene is TRBV11-3, the J gene TRBJ2-1, with D perhaps matching TRBD2 (6 bases). V was cut by 0 bases and J by 10 bases, with 13 bases left in between. This CDR3 region has 14 residues. Germline assignment: CDR1 SGHNT and CDR2 YENEEA. The CDR3 DNA sequence: TGTGCCAGCAGCTTAGACCGACTAGTATGGGAGCAGTTCTTC. Amino acid sequence: CASSLDRLVWEQFF.